The source of this TCR beta chain is a study of early stage breast cancer tumors. Study at large: ER+/PR+/HER2- status applied to about 70% of the 16 invasive breast tumors. The ER+/PR+/HER2- tumors included roughly eight ductal and a handful of lobular carcinomas.

Blood replicates held 0.5 ug DNA, tumor or normal breast roughly 1.5 ug, two each. Some clones are missing from TCRdb's copy, which holds only in-frame ones; the method was immunoSEQ multiplex PCR. The sample contains roughly 30,000 clones, roughly four fifths of which appear only once. The germline gives CDR1 SGHRS, CDR2 YFSETQ. The V segment lost 1 base and the J segment 2 bases; nucleotides outside the gene matches: 6. CDR3 size: 16 residues. The sequencing sample was made of breast tumor tissue. The chain couples TRBV5-1 to TRBJ2-1; 7 bases agree with TRBD1. This clonotype was obtained from a person younger than 45 with breast cancer. The CDR3 region is CASSLRSTGAYNEQFF. CDR3 bases: TGCGCCAGCAGCTTGAGGAGTACAGGGGCCTACAATGAGCAGTTCTTC.